This T cell receptor beta chain originates from a study of blood T cells in healthy people across ages. Study conclusions and caveats: What prevented conclusive comparison of naive and antigen-experienced cells was that PBMCs were unsorted. Diversity estimated from one million T cells was considered an underestimate.

Per individual sample, total RNA of at least 6 micrograms was extracted. Alongside a J-beta primer mix, a sample-barcoded 5' primer served in a second PCR lasting about 7 to 12 cycles. Every cDNA molecule carried a tag from a template-switch adaptor bearing 12 random nucleotides. TCRdb re-analysed the 5' RACE reads in MiXCR, keeping a single row per CDR3 protein. Of roughly 1,300,000 distinct CDR3 sequences in the sample, approximately 60% were seen once. The CDR3 has 16 residues. The V end was cut by 3 bases, the J end by 4 bases, with 22 bases between. CDR1 is DFQATT and CDR2 is SNEGSKA in the germline V gene (reference sequence). Remarks on this clonotype: Its antigen is not identified.

The receptor was isolated from a man aged 18 to 35 in good health. The chain links TRBV20-1 to TRBJ2-7, with D perhaps TRBD1 (6 bases). The sample was blood. DNA for the CDR3: TGCAGTGCTAGCAGTACAGGGTGGTTATCTTCTTACGAGCAGTACTTC. Translation gives CSASSTGWLSSYEQYF.